The 10 T cell receptor beta chains in this list originate from one sample, sequenced in a study of cytomegalovirus exposure and HLA in healthy donors. The table came from immunoSEQ multiplex PCR; TCRdb's copy has only in-frame clones and leaves some out. The sample comprises tens of thousands of clones, about 95% of which are singletons, and about 2.1% rests with the top ten. Sample: PBMCs. The receptor source for this set is a man younger than 35 in good health and CMV-seronegative.

The CDR3 coding sequence is TGTGCCAGCAGTTTAGAGGAGAGCCCCTACGAGCAGTACTTC. This codes for CASSLEESPYEQYF. The J gene is TRBJ2-7, the V gene TRBV28; D not certain. The germline V and J ends were trimmed by 2 bases and 2 bases, with 10 bases remaining between them. The CDR3 extends over 14 amino acids. In germline, CDR1 is MDHEN, CDR2 SYDVKM.

The genes are TRBV27 and TRBJ2-7; 8 nucleotides line up with TRBD2. Germline CDR1 MNHEY, CDR2 SMNVEV (reference sequence). The CDR3 has 15 residues. V dropped 0 bases and J dropped 0; count of bases not matched to a gene: 1. The CDR3 DNA sequence: TGTGCCAGCAGTTTATCGGGACTAGGCTCCTACGAGCAGTACTTC. Its protein product is CASSLSGLGSYEQYF.

The chain combines TRBV9 with TRBJ2-7; TRBD1 is a possible D gene (5 bases). Trimming removed 2 bases from V and 0 bases from J, with 12 bases in between. The CDR3 has 15 residues. Germline V gene lookup returns CDR1 SGDLS and CDR2 YYNGEE. The CDR3 spells CASSVGVDSSYEQYF. The CDR3 DNA reads as TGTGCCAGCAGCGTGGGTGTAGACAGCTCCTACGAGCAGTACTTC.

The chain couples TRBV7-4 to TRBJ1-1, with a tentative D call TRBD1 (5 bases). Per the germline V gene, CDR1 is SGHVT and CDR2 is SQSDAQ. V dropped 2 bases and J dropped 6 bases, with 7 bases sitting between them. This CDR3 has 12 amino acids. Written as DNA, the CDR3 is TGTGCCAGCAGCTTATGGGGCCCTGAAGCTTTCTTT. This sequence encodes CASSLWGPEAFF.

The rearrangement uses TRBV19 and TRBJ2-7; TRBD1 matches 8 bases. In germline, CDR1 is LNHDA, CDR2 SQIVND (reference sequence). V was clipped by 4 bases and J by 4 bases; unmatched bases: 9. CDR3 length: 15 residues. The CDR3 spells CASSTRTGYGYEQYF. The DNA of the CDR3 is TGTGCCAGTAGTACCCGGACAGGGTATGGTTACGAGCAGTACTTC.

The chain combines TRBV5-1 with TRBJ1-3, with D possibly TRBD1 on 6 matching bases. Trimming cost V 1 base and J 0 bases, with 8 bases left between them. The germline CDR1 and CDR2 sequences are SGHRS and YFSETQ. The CDR3 sequence is 15 residues long. The CDR3 is CASSLTGTSGNTIYF. In nucleotides, the CDR3 is TGCGCCAGCAGCTTGACAGGGACCTCTGGAAACACCATATATTTT.

The DNA of the CDR3 is TGTGCCAGCAGAAGGGGGACAGGGGTCTACGAGCAGTACTTC. It is translated as CASRRGTGVYEQYF. V usage is TRBV11-3 and J usage is TRBJ2-7; TRBD1 matches 10 bases. CDR1 is SGHNT and CDR2 is YENEEA in the germline V gene. Trimming at V came to 6 bases and at J to 3 bases, leaving 5 bases not matched to a gene. The CDR3 contains 14 residues.

This clone showed up just a few times. This chain joins TRBV5-1 and TRBJ2-7; D might be TRBD2 (6 bases). This CDR3 has 12 amino acids. Trimming cost V 7 bases and J 2 bases, with 10 bases left between them. Germline V CDR1 and CDR2: SGHRS, YFSETQ. The CDR3 here is CASRGNTYEQYF. CDR3 bases: TGCGCCAGCCGGGGGAACACCTACGAGCAGTACTTC. The full variable domain, in which reference TRBV5-1 and TRBJ2-7 provide the parts outside the CDR3, is KAGVTQTPRYLIKTRGQQVTLSCSPISGHRSVSWYQQTPGQGLQFLFEYFSETQRNKGNFPGRFSGRQFSNSRSEMNVSTLELGDSALYLCASRGNTYEQYFGPGTRLTVT.

The rearrangement links TRBV11-2 to TRBJ2-3; TRBD2 is a possible D gene (5 bases). There are 13 residues in the CDR3. The germline V gene encodes CDR1 SGHAT and CDR2 FQNNGV. Deletions cut 1 base from V and 9 bases from J, with 11 bases between. The CDR3 is CASSLAGTATQYF. The CDR3 bases are TGTGCCAGCAGCTTAGCGGGAACGGCCACGCAGTATTTT.

This chain uses TRBV9 with TRBJ1-4; 8 nucleotides align to TRBD1. The length of the CDR3 is 17 residues. Germline V gene sequence: CDR1 SGDLS, CDR2 YYNGEE. V lost 4 bases to trimming and J lost 2 bases; unmatched junction nucleotides: 10. CDR3 in amino acids: CASSPRTGSNTNEKLFF. The CDR3 coding sequence is TGTGCCAGCAGCCCGAGGACAGGGTCGAACACTAATGAAAAACTGTTTTTT.